These 32 T cell receptor beta chains were all obtained from the same sample, sequenced in a study of shared clonotypes between healthy human individuals. Sequencing was performed with immunoSEQ multiplex PCR; in TCRdb, only in-frame clones are kept and a portion is missing. The repertoire holds 2 million to 3 million clones, around 90% seen once, with 0.14% in the top ten. The specimen was naive CD4+ T cells sorted from blood. Subset defined: CD45RA+ positively selected. The receptors originated from a man aged 18-30 years in good health.

This sequence joins TRBV5-4 and TRBJ2-3, with TRBD1 matching 8 bases. The CDR3 totals 13 residues. V lost 9 bases and J lost 7; bases outside the gene matches: 10. Per germline, CDR1 SGHNT and CDR2 YYREEE (reference sequence). The CDR3 here is CAMQGQDVNTQYF. The CDR3 DNA reads as TGTGCCATGCAGGGACAGGACGTCAATACGCAGTATTTT. Complete variable domain (other parts from reference TRBV5-4 and TRBJ2-3): ETGVTQSPTHLIKTRGQQVTLRCSSQSGHNTVSWYQQALGQGPQFIFQYYREEENGRGNFPPRFSGLQFPNYSSELNVNALELDDSALYLCAMQGQDVNTQYFGPGTRLTVL.

The gene calls are TRBV7-9 and TRBJ1-4, with D tentatively TRBD1 (6 bases). The CDR3 covers 17 residues. Trimming took off 3 bases at V and 0 bases at J, with 14 bases between the two ends. Germline-derived CDR1 and CDR2 are SEHNR and FQNEAQ (reference sequence). The CDR3 DNA sequence: TGTGCCAGCAGCTTCGGACAGCCTCCTGCAACTAATGAAAAACTGTTTTTT. This gives the protein CASSFGQPPATNEKLFF.

This clone was picked up one time. This CDR3 is also generated by other DNA sequences in the sample. CDR3 protein: CASSLGLAVNNEQFF. The CDR3 DNA is TGTGCCAGCAGCCTGGGACTAGCGGTTAACAATGAGCAGTTCTTC. The rearrangement links TRBV11-2 to TRBJ2-1; 11 bases align to TRBD2. The V and J ends lost 5 bases and 5 bases, in that order; junction bases with no gene match: 5. Germline CDR1 and CDR2: SGHAT and FQNNGV. The CDR3 totals 15 residues.

CDR3 sequence reads: CASSATGVGANVLTF. The CDR3 DNA reads TGTGCCAGCAGCGCGACAGGGGTAGGGGCCAACGTCCTGACTTTC. The rearrangement joins TRBV5-5 to TRBJ2-6; 8 nucleotides agree with TRBD1. The trim removed 4 bases at V and 4 bases at J, leaving 4 bases unmatched. Germline V gene lookup returns CDR1 SGHKS and CDR2 YYEKEE (reference sequence). CDR3 length: 15 amino acids.

This rearrangement joins TRBV10-2 to TRBJ2-2; D uncertain. The germline V and J ends were trimmed by 0 bases and 6 bases, with 5 bases remaining between them. Germline V gene data show CDR1 as WSHSY and CDR2 as SAAADI. This CDR3 contains 13 residues. The CDR3 loop reads CASSESSSGELFF. CDR3 DNA sequence: TGCGCCAGCAGTGAGTCTTCTTCCGGGGAGCTGTTTTTT.

This clone has just one count. V and J are TRBV6-1 and TRBJ2-7, with a possible D match to TRBD1 (5 bases). The germline V gene has CDR1 MNHNS and CDR2 SASEGT. V lost 7 bases and J lost 6, with 10 bases in between. The CDR3 loop spans 11 amino acids. CDR3 nucleotide sequence: TGTGCCAGCATACATCAGGGCGAGCAGTACTTC. Its translation is CASIHQGEQYF.

The genes are TRBV5-5 and TRBJ2-7; D might be TRBD2 (6 bases). The CDR3 extends over 15 amino acids. CDR1 is SGHKS and CDR2 is YYEKEE in the germline V gene (reference sequence). V was clipped by 4 bases and J by 1 base, with 15 bases between them. Written as DNA, the CDR3 is TGTGCCAGCAGCGTTGTAGCGCGGGAATCCTACGAGCAGTACTTC. Translation: CASSVVARESYEQYF. Full variable domain (rest looked up from reference TRBV5-5 and TRBJ2-7): DAGVTQSPTHLIKTRGQQVTLRCSPISGHKSVSWYQQVLGQGPQFIFQYYEKEERGRGNFPDRFSARQFPNYSSELNVNALLLGDSALYLCASSVVARESYEQYFGPGTRLTVT.

The V gene is TRBV29-1, the J gene TRBJ1-4, with D possibly matching TRBD1 (5 bases). V lost 0 bases to trimming and J lost 2 bases, with 13 bases between them. The CDR3 spans 16 residues. Germline V lookup: CDR1 SQVTM, CDR2 ANQGSEA. The CDR3 nucleotides are TGCAGCGTTGAAGATGGGCGGGGGACGACTAATGAAAAACTGTTTTTT. This gives the protein CSVEDGRGTTNEKLFF.

The rearrangement links TRBV6-5 to TRBJ1-1, with D tentatively TRBD1 (6 bases). CDR1 is MNHEY and CDR2 is SVGAGI in the germline V gene. The CDR3 consists of 15 residues. V shed 6 bases and J shed 3 bases, with 17 bases lying between them. CDR3 nucleotides: TGTGCCAGCAGCGGCGGGGGGGCCGGTGACACTGAAGCTTTCTTT. Amino acids: CASSGGGAGDTEAFF.

This sequence joins TRBV7-2 and TRBJ2-2, with 7 bases fitting TRBD2. The CDR3 spans 14 residues. V gave up 3 bases and J gave up 4 bases; unmatched junction bases: 2. Germline V gene lookup returns CDR1 SGHTA and CDR2 FQGNSA. Here the CDR3 reads CASSFGGGTGELFF. The CDR3 DNA reads TGTGCCAGCAGCTTTGGCGGGGGCACCGGGGAGCTGTTTTTT.

This chain uses TRBV9 with TRBJ2-7; 7 nucleotides match TRBD2. The CDR3 is made up of 14 amino acids. V trimming: 4 bases; J trimming: 2 bases; junction bases outside the gene matches: 6. Germline V gene data show CDR1 as SGDLS and CDR2 as YYNGEE. CDR3 nucleotides: TGTGCCAGCAGCCCGGGGAGGGCTGCCTACGAGCAGTACTTC. Translation: CASSPGRAAYEQYF. Full variable domain (outside the CDR3, taken from reference TRBV9 and TRBJ2-7): DSGVTQTPKHLITATGQRVTLRCSPRSGDLSVYWYQQSLDQGLQFLIQYYNGEERAKGNILERFSAQQFPDLHSELNLSSLELGDSALYFCASSPGRAAYEQYFGPGTRLTVT.

The CDR3 DNA sequence: TGTGCCAGTAGTATAGCCCCTCAGGGGAACACTGAAGCTTTCTTT. Protein sequence: CASSIAPQGNTEAFF. The chain is built from TRBV19 and TRBJ1-1; possible D gene TRBD1, 5 bases. Trimming removed 1 base from V and 1 base from J, with 10 bases in between. Germline CDR1 reads LNHDA; CDR2 reads SQIVND (reference sequence). This CDR3 is 15 amino acids long.

V is TRBV29-1 and J is TRBJ2-7, with a weak D call TRBD2 (6 bases). The CDR3 extends over 13 amino acids. The germline gives CDR1 SQVTM, CDR2 ANQGSEA. Trimming removed 7 bases at V and 3 bases at J, with 16 bases between. CDR3 residues: CSATIGSGYEQYF. The CDR3 nucleotides read TGCAGCGCGACGATTGGTAGCGGCTACGAGCAGTACTTC.

This sequence joins TRBV7-2 and TRBJ2-7; possible D gene TRBD2, 7 bases. The V end was cut by 5 bases, the J end by 7 bases, with 21 bases between. The CDR3 loop spans 15 amino acids. Germline V gives CDR1 SGHTA, CDR2 FQGNSA. The CDR3 region is CASSPEGGLSGEQYF. DNA for the CDR3: TGTGCCAGCAGCCCAGAGGGGGGGCTCTCTGGGGAGCAGTACTTC.

This chain joins TRBV28 and TRBJ2-7; D possibly corresponds to TRBD2 (7 bases). Trimming shortened V by 6 bases and J by 3 bases, and 15 bases separated the two germline ends. The CDR3 sequence is 14 residues long. Per the germline V gene, CDR1 is MDHEN and CDR2 is SYDVKM. CDR3 nucleotides: TGTGCCAGCAGACGCGGGGGCTCATTCTACGAGCAGTACTTC. This encodes CASRRGGSFYEQYF.

The chain has TRBV5-1 and TRBJ2-1, with TRBD1 matching over 11 bases. CDR1 and CDR2 (germline): SGHRS, YFSETQ. V trimming: 3 bases; J trimming: 7 bases; junction bases outside the gene matches: 9. The CDR3 spans 16 residues. CDR3 DNA sequence: TGCGCCAGCAGCTGGCCCACCGGGACAGGGGGAAATGAGCAGTTCTTC. It yields the protein CASSWPTGTGGNEQFF.

The rearrangement joins TRBV28 to TRBJ2-7; D might be TRBD2 (5 bases). V lost 4 bases, J lost 0 bases, and 13 bases lay in between. CDR3 length: 15 residues. The germline CDR1 and CDR2 sequences are MDHEN and SYDVKM. The CDR3 loop reads CASSSPGLNSYEQYF. CDR3 nucleotides: TGTGCCAGCAGTTCACCAGGACTGAACTCCTACGAGCAGTACTTC.

The J gene is TRBJ2-2, the V gene TRBV5-1; TRBD1 or TRBD2 may be the D gene (5 bases each). Trimming took off 1 base at V and 1 base at J, with 11 bases between the two ends. Germline CDR1 and CDR2: SGHRS and YFSETQ. This CDR3 is 16 amino acids long. CDR3 region: CASSLSTGRNTGELFF. CDR3 bases: TGCGCCAGCAGCTTGAGTACGGGGCGGAACACCGGGGAGCTGTTTTTT.

The chain's CDR3 is CASSPGPGYSNQPQHF. As DNA, the CDR3 is TGTGCCAGCAGCCCGGGTCCAGGGTATAGCAATCAGCCCCAGCATTTT. V gene TRBV28 combines with J gene TRBJ1-5; D possibly corresponds to TRBD1 (5 bases). V lost 6 bases and J 0 bases, leaving 15 bases between the germline ends. Per germline, CDR1 MDHEN and CDR2 SYDVKM. The CDR3 consists of 16 residues.

This clone was counted once. The chain carries TRBV30 and TRBJ2-5; 7 positions match TRBD2. The CDR3 contains 15 residues. In germline, CDR1 is GTSNPN, CDR2 SVGIG (reference sequence). V gave up 2 bases and J gave up 5 bases; unmatched junction bases: 11. In nucleotides, the CDR3 is TGTGCCTGGAGTCATCTAGCGGCCACCCGGGAGACCCAGTACTTC. It encodes CAWSHLAATRETQYF.

This clone was counted once. This chain links TRBV27 with TRBJ2-3; D is unclear. The CDR3 totals 12 residues. V was clipped by 5 bases and J by 6 bases, with 9 bases between them. CDR1 and CDR2 from the germline V gene are MNHEY and SMNVEV (reference sequence). The CDR3 nucleotides are TGTGCCAGCAGTCCCCGGTGGGATACGCAGTATTTT. Amino acid sequence: CASSPRWDTQYF.

The V call is TRBV5-4, the J call TRBJ2-1, with 7 bases that match TRBD1. V shed 0 bases, J shed 9 bases, and the junction held 6 bases outside the gene matches. The CDR3 runs to 14 residues. Germline CDR1 and CDR2: SGHNT and YYREEE (reference sequence). CDR3 coding DNA: TGTGCCAGCAGCTTGGTTCCCAAGGGGGCTGAGCAGTTCTTC. The encoded protein is CASSLVPKGAEQFF.

This clone was recorded only once. V and J are TRBV5-1 and TRBJ1-4; 9 nucleotides align to TRBD1. The CDR3 contains 15 residues. V was pared by 4 bases and J by 4 bases, with 5 bases of the junction left unmatched. The V gene's germline CDR1 is SGHRS and CDR2 YFSETQ. The CDR3 protein is CASSKVDRGNEKLFF. Written as DNA, the CDR3 is TGCGCCAGCAGCAAGGTGGACAGGGGTAATGAAAAACTGTTTTTT.

The chain carries TRBV7-2 and TRBJ2-1, with 8 bases aligning to TRBD2. Per germline, CDR1 SGHTA and CDR2 FQGNSA. With V trimmed by 7 bases and J by 1 base, 6 bases remained unmatched. This CDR3 has 15 residues. CDR3 in DNA: TGTGCCAGCAACCGGGGGGGGCAATCCTACAATGAGCAGTTCTTC. Translating it yields CASNRGGQSYNEQFF.

The CDR3 is CASSPRTRTDTQYF. DNA of the CDR3: TGTGCCAGCAGTCCTAGGACTAGGACAGATACGCAGTATTTT. The rearrangement links TRBV28 to TRBJ2-3; 7 nucleotides align to TRBD2. This CDR3 is 14 amino acids long. The V segment lost 5 bases and the J segment 3 bases; nucleotides outside the gene matches: 5. Looked up from germline, CDR1 is MDHEN and CDR2 is SYDVKM.

This chain links TRBV10-2 with TRBJ2-5, with D unresolved. CDR1 and CDR2 from the germline V gene are WSHSY and SAAADI. V was cut by 3 bases and J by 5 bases, with 13 bases left in between. This CDR3 has 14 residues. In DNA form, the CDR3 reads TGCGCCAGCAGTGACCCACGGTTTCGGGAGACCCAGTACTTC. Its translation is CASSDPRFRETQYF.

The CDR3 DNA reads as TGCGCCAGCAGCTCCCGGGGGGGAAGTGGCTATGGCTACACCTTC. Its translation: CASSSRGGSGYGYTF. J is TRBJ1-2 and V is TRBV5-1; D is possibly TRBD1 (5 bases). Per germline, CDR1 SGHRS and CDR2 YFSETQ. Trimming stripped 3 bases from V and 4 bases from J, with 16 bases between. The CDR3 consists of 15 residues.

This clone was seen a few times. Other DNA sequences of this sample code for an identical CDR3. The rearrangement joins TRBV10-1 to TRBJ2-7, with a possible D match to TRBD2 (5 bases). The CDR3 spans 11 residues. Trimming shortened V by 4 bases and J by 4 bases, and 5 bases separated the two germline ends. Germline CDR1 is WNHNN and CDR2 is SYGVQD (reference sequence). Here the CDR3 DNA reads TGCGCCAGCAGTGCGGGGTACGAGCAGTACTTC. Translation: CASSAGYEQYF.

This clone turned up a few times. CDR3 residues: CASSDLWSPLHF. CDR3 nucleotide sequence: TGTGCCAGCTCAGATTTGTGGTCACCCCTCCACTTT. The gene calls are TRBV2 and TRBJ1-6; no firm D call. The germline V and J ends were trimmed by 8 bases and 10 bases, with 12 bases remaining between them. CDR1 and CDR2 from the germline V gene are SNHLY and FYNNEI. CDR3 length: 12 amino acids. The full variable domain, with the rest looked up from reference TRBV2 and TRBJ1-6, is EPEVTQTPSHQVTQMGQEVILRCVPISNHLYFYWYRQILGQKVEFLVSFYNNEISEKSEIFDDQFSVERPDGSNFTLKIRSTKLEDSAMYFCASSDLWSPLHFGNGTRLTVT.

On this clone itself: Other DNA variants within this sample encode the same CDR3. V is TRBV6-5 and J is TRBJ2-3; no clear D. The V end was cut by 0 bases, the J end by 5 bases, with 3 bases between. Per germline, CDR1 MNHEY and CDR2 SVGAGI. The CDR3 totals 12 residues. Here the CDR3 DNA reads TGTGCCAGCAGTTACTCGGGAGATACGCAGTATTTT. Its translation: CASSYSGDTQYF.

V and J are TRBV7-8 and TRBJ2-5, with D perhaps TRBD1 (5 bases). With 1 base removed from V and 3 bases from J, the gap between germline ends came to 12 bases. The length of the CDR3 is 15 residues. In germline, CDR1 is SGHVS, CDR2 FQNEAQ. CDR3 amino acids: CASSLVLGAKETQYF. The CDR3 region has the DNA TGTGCCAGCAGCTTAGTGTTAGGGGCCAAAGAGACCCAGTACTTC.

CDR3 sequence reads: CASSWGEYSNQPQHF. CDR3 nucleotides: TGTGCCAGTAGTTGGGGGGAATATAGCAATCAGCCCCAGCATTTT. The chain uses TRBV19 and TRBJ1-5; D might be TRBD1 (5 bases). The CDR3 is 15 residues long. From germline, CDR1 is LNHDA and CDR2 SQIVND (reference sequence). V was pared by 5 bases and J by 0 bases, with 11 bases between.